The clone carrying this TCR beta chain has at least ten counts. Its antigen is unidentified. Germline V gene sequence: CDR1 SNHLY, CDR2 FYNNEI. V lost 10 bases, J lost 1 base, and 17 bases lay in between. The CDR3 extends over 14 amino acids. This record comes from a study of human T cells and chemical hapten exposure. Overall study context: Patients having alopecia areata, totalis or universalis were mostly female. Study outcomes and limitations: Patch test score was positively correlated with the counts of TCRs that had expanded at PT1. All donors were alopecia patients, so their immunity may differ from that of healthy people. High-frequency TCRs, those above 1 in 1000, stayed the same after DPC sensitization.

One entry per CDR3 protein, called by TCRdb with MiXCR from the RACE reads. The sample holds roughly 56,000 distinct CDR3 sequences, approximately 10% seen once. Time point indicated: pre-sensitization, week 0. The treatment was: therapeutic diphenylcyclopropenone sensitization with weekly scalp DPC. Extraction yielded total RNA from whole blood (unfractionated). This clonotype was sampled from a woman aged 30 to 39 with alopecia areata. Some clones in this sample may be carry-over from other donors' samples. The source material was whole blood, sampled in connection with sensitization to the hapten diphenylcyclopropenone (DPC). The V and J genes are TRBV2 and TRBJ2-7, with D unresolved. The CDR3 loop reads CATRRQDTSYEQYF. CDR3 bases: TGTGCCACCCGCCGCCAGGATACGTCCTACGAGCAGTACTTC.